This TCR beta chain was sequenced in a study of CD8+CD57+ T cells in acquired aplastic anemia. Study conclusions and caveats: Patients and controls turned out to have 25 to 30 CD8+ CDR3 sequences in common.

Genomic DNA, serving as template, underwent TCR beta VDJ and CDR3 profiling. TCRdb re-derived calls from the reads in MiXCR, one entry per CDR3 protein. This repertoire shows over 150,000 distinct CDR3 sequences, 71% found once; its top ten account for more than 35%. Patients who underwent sequencing had shown CD8+CD57+ cell expansion by flow cytometry. Patients had undergone no therapy by the time their blood was sampled. On this clonotype: Its antigen is unidentified. The junction departs from the called germline gene at one end, perhaps through a read error.

This receptor was identified in a human donor with aplastic anemia. Sequenced: sorted CD4+, CD8+, or CD8+CD57+ T cells (not recorded which) from PBMCs.

The CDR3 DNA reads as TGCAGTGCTGGAGAGGGACAGTATGGCTACACCTTC. Its translation: CSAGEGQYGYTF. The V and J genes are TRBV20-1 and TRBJ1-2, with 7 bases matching TRBD1. The CDR3 contains 12 residues. Germline loops: CDR1 DFQATT, CDR2 SNEGSKA (reference sequence).